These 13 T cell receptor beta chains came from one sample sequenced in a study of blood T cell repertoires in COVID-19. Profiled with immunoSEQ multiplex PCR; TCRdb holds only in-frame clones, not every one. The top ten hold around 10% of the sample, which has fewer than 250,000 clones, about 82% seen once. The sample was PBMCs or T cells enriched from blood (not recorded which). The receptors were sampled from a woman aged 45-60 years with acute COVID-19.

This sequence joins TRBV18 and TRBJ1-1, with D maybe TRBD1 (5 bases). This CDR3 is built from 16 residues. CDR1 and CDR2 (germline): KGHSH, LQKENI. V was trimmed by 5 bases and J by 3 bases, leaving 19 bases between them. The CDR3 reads CASSSRGGGFDTEAFF. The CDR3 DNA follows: TGTGCCAGCTCATCAAGGGGCGGTGGGTTCGACACTGAAGCTTTCTTT.

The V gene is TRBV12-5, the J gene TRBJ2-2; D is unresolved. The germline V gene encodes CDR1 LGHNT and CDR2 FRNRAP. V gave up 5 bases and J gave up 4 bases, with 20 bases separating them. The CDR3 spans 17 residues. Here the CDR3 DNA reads TGTGCTAGTGGTGGTGCATCGATGATGCCACTCACCGGGGAGCTGTTTTTT. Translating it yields CASGGASMMPLTGELFF.

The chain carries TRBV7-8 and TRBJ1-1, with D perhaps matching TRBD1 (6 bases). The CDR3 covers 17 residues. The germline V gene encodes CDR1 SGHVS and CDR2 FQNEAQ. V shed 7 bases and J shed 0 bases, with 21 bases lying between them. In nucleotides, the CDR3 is TGTGCCAGCATCAAAGCGGGGACACGGTCCCTGAACACTGAAGCTTTCTTT. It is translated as CASIKAGTRSLNTEAFF.

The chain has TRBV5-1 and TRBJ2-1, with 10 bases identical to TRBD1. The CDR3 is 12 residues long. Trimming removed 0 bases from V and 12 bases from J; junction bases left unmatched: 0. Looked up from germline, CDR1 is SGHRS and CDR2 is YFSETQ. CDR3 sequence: CASSLGTGGQFF. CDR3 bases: TGCGCCAGCAGCTTGGGGACAGGGGGGCAGTTCTTC.

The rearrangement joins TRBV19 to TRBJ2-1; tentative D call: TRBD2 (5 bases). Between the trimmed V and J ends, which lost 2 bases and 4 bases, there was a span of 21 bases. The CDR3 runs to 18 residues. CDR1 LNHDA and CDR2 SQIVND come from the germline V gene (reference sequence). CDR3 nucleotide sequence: TGTGCCAGTAGTATACGAGGCGACCGGCGGGCCTTATACAATGAGCAGTTCTTC. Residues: CASSIRGDRRALYNEQFF.

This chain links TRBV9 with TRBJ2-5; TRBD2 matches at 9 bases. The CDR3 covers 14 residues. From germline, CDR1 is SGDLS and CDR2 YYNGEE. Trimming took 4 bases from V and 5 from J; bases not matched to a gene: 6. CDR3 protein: CASSRRGGLETQYF. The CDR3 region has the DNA TGTGCCAGCAGCCGGCGGGGGGGCCTCGAGACCCAGTACTTC.

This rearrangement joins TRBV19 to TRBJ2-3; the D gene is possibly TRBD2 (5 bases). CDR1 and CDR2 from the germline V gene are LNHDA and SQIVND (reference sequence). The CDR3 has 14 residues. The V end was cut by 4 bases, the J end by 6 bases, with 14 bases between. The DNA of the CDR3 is TGTGCCAGTAGTACCAGGACTCTGGTGGATACGCAGTATTTT. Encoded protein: CASSTRTLVDTQYF. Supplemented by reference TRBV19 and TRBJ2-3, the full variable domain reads DGGITQSPKYLFRKEGQNVTLSCEQNLNHDAMYWYRQDPGQGLRLIYYSQIVNDFQKGDIAEGYSVSREKKESFPLTVTSAQKNPTAFYLCASSTRTLVDTQYFGPGTRLTVL.

The CDR3 DNA follows: TGTGCCAGCAGCTTAAGGCCGGGGGGGAGAGAGACCCAGTACTTC. Translated, it gives CASSLRPGGRETQYF. The rearrangement links TRBV11-2 to TRBJ2-5; 8 bases map to TRBD2. In germline, CDR1 is SGHAT, CDR2 FQNNGV. The CDR3 has 15 amino acids. Trimming at V came to 2 bases and at J to 4 bases, leaving 6 bases not matched to a gene.

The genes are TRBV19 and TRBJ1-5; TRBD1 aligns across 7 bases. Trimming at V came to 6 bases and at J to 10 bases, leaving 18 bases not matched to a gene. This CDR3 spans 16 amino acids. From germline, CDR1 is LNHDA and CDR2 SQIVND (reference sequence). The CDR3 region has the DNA TGTGCCAGTAGGCCCACCACAGGGGACCTAATCTTTCCCCAGCATTTT. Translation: CASRPTTGDLIFPQHF.

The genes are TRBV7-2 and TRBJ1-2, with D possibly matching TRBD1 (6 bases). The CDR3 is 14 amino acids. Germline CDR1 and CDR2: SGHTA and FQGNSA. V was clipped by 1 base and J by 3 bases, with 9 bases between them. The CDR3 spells CASSLGWTDYGYTF. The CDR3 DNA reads TGTGCCAGCAGCTTAGGTTGGACAGACTATGGCTACACCTTC.

CDR3 residues: CASSLSRGEETQYF. The DNA of the CDR3 is TGCGCCAGCAGCTTGAGTCGGGGGGAAGAGACCCAGTACTTC. V and J are TRBV5-1 and TRBJ2-5; TRBD2 matches at 7 bases. Germline CDR1 is SGHRS and CDR2 is YFSETQ. The CDR3 runs to 14 residues. After removal of 1 base from V and 3 bases from J, the junction contained 3 bases not matched to a gene.

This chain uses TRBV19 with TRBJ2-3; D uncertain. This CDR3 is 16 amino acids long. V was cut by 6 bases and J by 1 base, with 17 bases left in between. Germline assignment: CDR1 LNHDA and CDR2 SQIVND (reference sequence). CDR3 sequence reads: CASSSEARVRTDTQYF. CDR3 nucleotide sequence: TGTGCCAGTAGCTCTGAAGCCCGAGTCCGCACAGATACGCAGTATTTT.

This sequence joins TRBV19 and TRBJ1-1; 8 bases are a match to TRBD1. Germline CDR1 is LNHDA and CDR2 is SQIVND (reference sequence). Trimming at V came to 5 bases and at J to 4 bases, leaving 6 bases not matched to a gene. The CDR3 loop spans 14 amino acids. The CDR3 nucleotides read TGTGCCAGTAGTGACACAGGGGGGAGCACTGAAGCTTTCTTT. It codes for CASSDTGGSTEAFF.